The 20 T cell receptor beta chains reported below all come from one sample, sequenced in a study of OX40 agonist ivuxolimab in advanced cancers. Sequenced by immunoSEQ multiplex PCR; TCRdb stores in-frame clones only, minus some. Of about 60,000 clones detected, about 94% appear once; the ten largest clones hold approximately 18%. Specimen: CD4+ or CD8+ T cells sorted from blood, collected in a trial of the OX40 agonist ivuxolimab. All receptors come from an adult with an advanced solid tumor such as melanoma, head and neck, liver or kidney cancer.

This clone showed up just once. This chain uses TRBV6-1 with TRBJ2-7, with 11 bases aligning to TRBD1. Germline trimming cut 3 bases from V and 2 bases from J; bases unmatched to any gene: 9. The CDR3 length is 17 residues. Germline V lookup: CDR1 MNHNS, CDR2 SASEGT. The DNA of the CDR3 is TGTGCCAGCAGTGATGGACATGGACAGGGGGCCGCCTACGAGCAGTACTTC. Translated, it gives CASSDGHGQGAAYEQYF.

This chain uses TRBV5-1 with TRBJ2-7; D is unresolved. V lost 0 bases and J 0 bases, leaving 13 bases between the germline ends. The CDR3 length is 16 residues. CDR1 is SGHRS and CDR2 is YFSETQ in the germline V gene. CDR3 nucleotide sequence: TGCGCCAGCAGCTTGGCCGGCAGCCCAAGCTCCTACGAGCAGTACTTC. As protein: CASSLAGSPSSYEQYF.

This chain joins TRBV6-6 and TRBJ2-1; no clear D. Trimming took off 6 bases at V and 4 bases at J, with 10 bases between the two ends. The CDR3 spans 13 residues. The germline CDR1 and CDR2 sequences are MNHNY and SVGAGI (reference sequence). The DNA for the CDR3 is TGTGCCAGCAGAAGGACGGAGTACAATGAGCAGTTCTTC. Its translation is CASRRTEYNEQFF.

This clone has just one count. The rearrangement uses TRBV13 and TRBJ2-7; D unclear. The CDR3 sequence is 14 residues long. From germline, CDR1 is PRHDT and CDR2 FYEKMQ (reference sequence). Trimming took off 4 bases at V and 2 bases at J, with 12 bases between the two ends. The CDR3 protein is CASSSGRNAYEQYF. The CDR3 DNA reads TGTGCCAGCAGCTCCGGACGGAATGCCTACGAGCAGTACTTC.

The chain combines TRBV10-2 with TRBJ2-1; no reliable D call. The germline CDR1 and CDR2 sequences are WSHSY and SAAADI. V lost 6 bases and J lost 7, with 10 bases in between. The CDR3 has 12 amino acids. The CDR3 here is CASRKNANEQFF. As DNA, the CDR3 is TGCGCCAGCAGGAAGAATGCTAATGAGCAGTTCTTC.

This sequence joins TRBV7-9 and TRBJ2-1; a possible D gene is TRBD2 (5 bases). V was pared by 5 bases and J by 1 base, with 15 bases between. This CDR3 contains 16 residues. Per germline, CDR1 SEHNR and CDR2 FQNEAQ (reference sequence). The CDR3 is CASSPPSFGSYNEQFF. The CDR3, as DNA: TGTGCCAGCAGCCCACCTAGCTTCGGATCCTACAATGAGCAGTTCTTC.

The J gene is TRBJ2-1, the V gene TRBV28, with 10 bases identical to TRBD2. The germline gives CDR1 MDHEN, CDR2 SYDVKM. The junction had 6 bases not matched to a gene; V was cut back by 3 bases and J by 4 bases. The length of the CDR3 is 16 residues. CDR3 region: CASSFRGLATYNEQFF. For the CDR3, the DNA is TGTGCCAGCAGTTTCCGGGGACTAGCGACGTACAATGAGCAGTTCTTC.

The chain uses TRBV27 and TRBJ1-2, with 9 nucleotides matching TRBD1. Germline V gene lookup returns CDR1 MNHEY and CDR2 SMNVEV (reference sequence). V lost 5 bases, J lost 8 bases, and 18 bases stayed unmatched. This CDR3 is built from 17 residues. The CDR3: CASSRSWTGALSGGYTF. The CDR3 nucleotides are TGTGCCAGCAGTCGGTCCTGGACAGGGGCTTTGTCTGGAGGCTACACCTTC.

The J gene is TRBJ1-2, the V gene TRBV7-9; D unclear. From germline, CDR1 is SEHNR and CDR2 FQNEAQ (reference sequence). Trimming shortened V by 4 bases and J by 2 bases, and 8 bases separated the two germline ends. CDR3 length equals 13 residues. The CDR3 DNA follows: TGTGCCAGCAGCTCTACGGCGAACTATGGCTACACCTTC. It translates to CASSSTANYGYTF.

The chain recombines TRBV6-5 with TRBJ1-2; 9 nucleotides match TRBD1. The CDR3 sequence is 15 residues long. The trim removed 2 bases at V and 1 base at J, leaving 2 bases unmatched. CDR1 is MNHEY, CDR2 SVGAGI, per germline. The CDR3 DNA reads TGTGCCAGCAGTTACGTGACAGGGGGTAACTATGGCTACACCTTC. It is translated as CASSYVTGGNYGYTF.

CDR3 DNA: TGCGCCAGCAGCTTGGCTGTTCGGGAGGGGGACGAGCAGTACTTC. Translation: CASSLAVREGDEQYF. The chain employs TRBV5-1 and TRBJ2-5, with 8 positions matching TRBD2. The end of the DNA is better explained by TRBJ2-7, so the J call may be wrong. This CDR3 contains 15 residues. Germline CDR1 and CDR2: SGHRS and YFSETQ.

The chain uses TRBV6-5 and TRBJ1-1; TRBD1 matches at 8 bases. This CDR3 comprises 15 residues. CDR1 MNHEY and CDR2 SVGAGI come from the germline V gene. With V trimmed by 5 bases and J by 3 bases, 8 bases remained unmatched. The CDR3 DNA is TGTGCCAGCAGTGTATCGACAGGGGCGGACACTGAAGCTTTCTTT. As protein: CASSVSTGADTEAFF.

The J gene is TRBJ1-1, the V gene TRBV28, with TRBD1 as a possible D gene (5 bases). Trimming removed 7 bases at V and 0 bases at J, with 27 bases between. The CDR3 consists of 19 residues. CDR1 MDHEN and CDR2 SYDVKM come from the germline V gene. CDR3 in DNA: TGTGCCAGCATTCCCTCCCCCCGGGGCCGAGCGTTGATGAACACTGAAGCTTTCTTT. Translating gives CASIPSPRGRALMNTEAFF.

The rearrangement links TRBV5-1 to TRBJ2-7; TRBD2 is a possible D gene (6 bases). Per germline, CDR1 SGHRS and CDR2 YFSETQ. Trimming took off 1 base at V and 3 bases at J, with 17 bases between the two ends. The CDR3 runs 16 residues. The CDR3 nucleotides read TGCGCCAGCAGCTTGTACATAGCGGAAACGGACTACGAGCAGTACTTC. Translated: CASSLYIAETDYEQYF.

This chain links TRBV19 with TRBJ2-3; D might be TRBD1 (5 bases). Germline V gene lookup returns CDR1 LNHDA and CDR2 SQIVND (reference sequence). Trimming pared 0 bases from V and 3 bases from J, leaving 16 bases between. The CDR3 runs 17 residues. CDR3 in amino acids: CASSIDDSSSQTDTQYF. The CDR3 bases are TGTGCCAGTAGTATAGACGACAGCTCCTCCCAGACAGATACGCAGTATTTT.

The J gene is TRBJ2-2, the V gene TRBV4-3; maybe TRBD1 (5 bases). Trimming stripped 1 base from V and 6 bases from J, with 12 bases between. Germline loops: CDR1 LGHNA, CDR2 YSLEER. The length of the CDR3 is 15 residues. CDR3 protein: CASSQGRATAGELFF. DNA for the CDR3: TGCGCCAGCAGCCAAGGCCGAGCGACAGCCGGGGAGCTGTTTTTT.

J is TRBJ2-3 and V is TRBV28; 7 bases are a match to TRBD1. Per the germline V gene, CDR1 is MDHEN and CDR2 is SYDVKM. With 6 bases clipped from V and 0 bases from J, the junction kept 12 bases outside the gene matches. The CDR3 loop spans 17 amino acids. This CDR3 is CASSRSNRGLSTDTQYF. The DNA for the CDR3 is TGTGCCAGCAGCCGCTCGAACAGGGGTCTCAGCACAGATACGCAGTATTTT.

CDR3 DNA: TGTGCCAGTAGTTTCTCCCGGGACAGCTACTCTGGAAACACCATATATTTT. It yields the protein CASSFSRDSYSGNTIYF. The chain links TRBV19 to TRBJ1-3; 7 nucleotides align to TRBD1. V shed 5 bases, J shed 0 bases, and the junction held 10 bases outside the gene matches. The CDR3 length is 17 residues. CDR1 is LNHDA and CDR2 is SQIVND in the germline V gene (reference sequence).

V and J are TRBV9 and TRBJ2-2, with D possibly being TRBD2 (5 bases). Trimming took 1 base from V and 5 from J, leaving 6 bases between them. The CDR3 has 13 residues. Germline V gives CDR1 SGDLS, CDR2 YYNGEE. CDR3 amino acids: CASSVTSTGELFF. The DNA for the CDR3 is TGTGCCAGCAGCGTAACTAGTACCGGGGAGCTGTTTTTT.

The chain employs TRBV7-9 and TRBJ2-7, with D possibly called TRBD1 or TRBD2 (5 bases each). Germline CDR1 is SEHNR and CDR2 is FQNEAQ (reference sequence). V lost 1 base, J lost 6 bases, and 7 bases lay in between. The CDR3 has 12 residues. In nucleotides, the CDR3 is TGTGCCAGCAGCTTAGGGGGGAGCGAGCAGTACTTC. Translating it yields CASSLGGSEQYF.